Shown below are 16 T cell receptor beta chains from a single sample sequenced in a study of shared clonotypes between healthy human individuals. Method: immunoSEQ multiplex PCR; TCRdb's copy keeps in-frame clones and lacks some. The table shows about 1.5 million clones, with 95% to 99% occurring only once. The material sequenced was naive CD4+ T cells sorted from blood. Documented subset: CD45RA+ positively selected. Receptors originate from a man aged 25-40 years in good health.

The chain combines TRBV28 with TRBJ2-4; TRBD1 matches at 7 bases. V was clipped by 6 bases and J by 1 base; unmatched bases: 0. Germline CDR1 reads MDHEN; CDR2 reads SYDVKM. This CDR3 spans 13 amino acids. The CDR3 region is CASRDRAKNIQYF. The CDR3 DNA is TGTGCCAGCAGGGACAGGGCCAAAAACATTCAGTACTTC.

This chain uses TRBV11-2 with TRBJ1-5; TRBD1 aligns across 8 bases. The CDR3 has 14 residues. Germline V gives CDR1 SGHAT, CDR2 FQNNGV. With V trimmed by 2 bases and J by 7 bases, 4 bases remained unmatched. The CDR3 DNA follows: TGTGCCAGCAGCTTACAGGGGGCTTACCAGCCCCAGCATTTT. This sequence encodes CASSLQGAYQPQHF.

The chain couples TRBV5-1 to TRBJ2-3; either TRBD1 or TRBD2 may fit D (7 bases each). The V and J ends lost 6 bases and 3 bases respectively, with 17 bases between them. Germline V CDR1 and CDR2: SGHRS, YFSETQ. The CDR3 contains 15 residues. In DNA form, the CDR3 reads TGCGCCAGCACTCGAGGGGAGGGGGCTACAGATACGCAGTATTTT. Encoded protein: CASTRGEGATDTQYF.

J is TRBJ2-7 and V is TRBV19, with a tentative D call TRBD1 (6 bases). This CDR3 has 14 amino acids. V was cut by 3 bases and J by 7 bases, with 16 bases left in between. Germline V gene lookup returns CDR1 LNHDA and CDR2 SQIVND (reference sequence). The CDR3 loop is CASSMGHILGEQYF. DNA of the CDR3: TGTGCCAGTAGTATGGGACACATACTTGGGGAGCAGTACTTC. Full variable domain (missing parts from reference TRBV19 and TRBJ2-7): DGGITQSPKYLFRKEGQNVTLSCEQNLNHDAMYWYRQDPGQGLRLIYYSQIVNDFQKGDIAEGYSVSREKKESFPLTVTSAQKNPTAFYLCASSMGHILGEQYFGPGTRLTVT.

DNA for the CDR3: TGTGCCAGCAGCTTACACCCTCCCGGGCTACAAGAGACCCAGTACTTC. The encoded protein is CASSLHPPGLQETQYF. V is TRBV11-2 and J is TRBJ2-5; no clear D. V was clipped by 2 bases and J by 2 bases, with 15 bases between them. From germline, CDR1 is SGHAT and CDR2 FQNNGV. The CDR3 contains 16 residues.

The chain recombines TRBV14 with TRBJ2-2; unclear D gene. Trimming pared 4 bases from V and 5 bases from J, leaving 14 bases between. This CDR3 comprises 15 residues. Germline loops: CDR1 SGHDN, CDR2 FVKESK. This CDR3 is CASSPLSRKTGELFF. The CDR3, as DNA: TGTGCCAGCAGCCCTCTTAGCAGGAAGACCGGGGAGCTGTTTTTT.

The V gene is TRBV2, the J gene TRBJ2-2, with 10 bases aligning to TRBD2. Germline assignment: CDR1 SNHLY and CDR2 FYNNEI. V shed 7 bases and J 5 bases; nucleotides not matched to a gene: 4. The CDR3 covers 14 residues. CDR3: CASTETSGTGELFF. The CDR3 coding sequence is TGTGCCAGCACGGAGACTAGCGGGACCGGGGAGCTGTTTTTT. Full variable domain (remainder filled in from reference TRBV2 and TRBJ2-2): EPEVTQTPSHQVTQMGQEVILRCVPISNHLYFYWYRQILGQKVEFLVSFYNNEISEKSEIFDDQFSVERPDGSNFTLKIRSTKLEDSAMYFCASTETSGTGELFFGEGSRLTVL.

This chain uses TRBV15 with TRBJ2-7, with 13 positions matching TRBD2. V trimming: 2 bases; J trimming: 3 bases; junction bases outside the gene matches: 16. CDR1 and CDR2 from the germline V gene are LNHNV and YYDKDF (reference sequence). CDR3 length: 20 residues. CDR3 nucleotides: TGTGCCACCAGCAGATTTTCCAAGAGACTAGCGGGAGGATTGGGCTACGAGCAGTACTTC. Translating gives CATSRFSKRLAGGLGYEQYF.

This rearrangement joins TRBV29-1 to TRBJ2-7, with 9 bases that match TRBD2. The length of the CDR3 is 18 residues. Per germline, CDR1 SQVTM and CDR2 ANQGSEA. The junction had 23 bases not matched to a gene; V was cut back by 7 bases and J by 4 bases. The DNA for the CDR3 is TGCAGCGCCCTCGGTGGGGCTAGCGGGATGAAGGCGGGGTACGAGCAGTACTTC. Its translation: CSALGGASGMKAGYEQYF.

The V call is TRBV6-5, the J call TRBJ2-7, with 9 bases matching TRBD1. The CDR3 spans 15 residues. V gave up 2 bases and J gave up 3 bases; unmatched junction bases: 5. Germline V gene data show CDR1 as MNHEY and CDR2 as SVGAGI. The CDR3 DNA follows: TGTGCCAGCAGTTACCTCGGACAGGGGAACTACGAGCAGTACTTC. Protein: CASSYLGQGNYEQYF.

The chain is built from TRBV7-9 and TRBJ2-5, with 7 nucleotides matching TRBD2. The ends lost 7 bases at V and 5 bases at J; junction bases unmatched: 13. CDR1 and CDR2 (germline): SEHNR, FQNEAQ (reference sequence). The CDR3 loop spans 15 amino acids. CDR3 DNA: TGTGCCAGCACCGCATTGGCGGGGGAGCGGGAGACCCAGTACTTC. This codes for CASTALAGERETQYF.

This sequence joins TRBV6-5 and TRBJ1-1, with a tentative D call TRBD1 (5 bases). The length of the CDR3 is 13 residues. The germline V and J ends were trimmed by 6 bases and 1 base, with 9 bases remaining between them. Germline V lookup: CDR1 MNHEY, CDR2 SVGAGI. CDR3 sequence reads: CASRTGPNTEAFF. Here the CDR3 DNA reads TGTGCCAGCAGGACGGGACCGAACACTGAAGCTTTCTTT.

The V and J genes are TRBV11-3 and TRBJ2-2, with D possibly being TRBD1 (5 bases). The length of the CDR3 is 16 residues. V lost 2 bases, J lost 3 bases, and 13 bases lay in between. In germline, CDR1 is SGHNT, CDR2 YENEEA. CDR3 residues: CASSLSRVLDTGELFF. The CDR3 region has the DNA TGTGCCAGCAGCTTAAGCAGGGTCCTCGACACCGGGGAGCTGTTTTTT.

The V call is TRBV4-3, the J call TRBJ1-4, with 7 bases lining up with TRBD1. The CDR3 covers 15 residues. J gave up 9 bases and V 4 bases, and 11 bases lay outside the gene matches. Germline CDR1 and CDR2: LGHNA and YSLEER. The CDR3 here is CASSLLAQGWKKLFF. CDR3 DNA sequence: TGCGCCAGCAGCCTACTGGCACAGGGGTGGAAAAAACTGTTTTTT.

V usage is TRBV7-6 and J usage is TRBJ1-3; D remains unclear. CDR1 and CDR2 from the germline V gene are SGHVS and FNYEAQ. Trimming took 4 bases from V and 0 from J, leaving 4 bases between them. The CDR3 loop spans 13 amino acids. The CDR3 protein is CASSSSSGNTIYF. The CDR3 nucleotides are TGTGCCAGCAGCTCGAGCTCTGGAAACACCATATATTTT.

The V and J genes are TRBV21-1 and TRBJ2-3; no DNA check was done on the table's D call, TRBD2. TRBV21-1 is labeled a pseudogene. The CDR3 is made up of 19 amino acids. The CDR3 loop is CASSAVGERSTPDTDTQYF. The CDR3, as DNA: TGTGCCAGCAGCGCCGTTGGGGAGCGGAGCACCCCAGACACAGATACGCAGTATTTT.